The 28 T cell receptor beta chains reported below all come from one sample, sequenced in a study of human T cells and chemical hapten exposure. TCRdb analysed the RACE reads with MiXCR anew, one entry per CDR3 protein. The repertoire holds 60,000 to 65,000 distinct CDR3 sequences, with roughly 11% as singletons. Time point defined: patch test 3, about 24 weeks after DPC sensitization. Treatment: therapeutic diphenylcyclopropenone sensitization with weekly scalp DPC. Sequencing used whole blood, obtained in connection with sensitization to the hapten diphenylcyclopropenone (DPC). These receptors all come from a woman in her 30s with alopecia areata. Some clones in this sample may be carry-over from other donors' samples.

This clonotype was detected only a few times. This chain joins TRBV6-2 or TRBV6-3 and TRBJ1-5, with a weak D call TRBD1 (6 bases). Deletions cut 4 bases from V and 6 bases from J, with 13 bases between. The germline CDR1 and CDR2 sequences are MNHEY and SVGEGT. The length of the CDR3 is 14 residues. The CDR3 here is CASSFRQAGQPQHF. The CDR3 nucleotides read TGTGCCAGCAGTTTCAGACAGGCTGGTCAGCCCCAGCATTTT.

J is TRBJ1-5 and V is TRBV4-2; D not resolved. This CDR3 is built from 16 residues. Per the germline V gene, CDR1 is LGHNA and CDR2 is YNFKEQ. The V and J ends lost 0 bases and 2 bases respectively, with 11 bases between them. The CDR3 sequence: CASSQDTGGRNQPQHF. The CDR3 DNA sequence: TGTGCCAGCAGCCAAGATACTGGCGGCCGCAATCAGCCCCAGCATTTT.

This clonotype was found many times. J is TRBJ2-3 and V is TRBV12-3 or TRBV12-4; TRBD2 is a possible D gene (5 bases). The CDR3 extends over 18 amino acids. V gave up 0 bases and J gave up 2 bases, with 18 bases separating them. CDR3 nucleotides: TGTGCCAGCAGTTTAGCGCTTCCGAGCGGAACTACCACAGATACGCAGTATTTT. It codes for CASSLALPSGTTTDTQYF.

The chain carries TRBV6-2 or TRBV6-3 and TRBJ2-7; D gene unclear. The germline CDR1 and CDR2 sequences are MNHEY and SVGEGT. CDR3 size: 13 residues. V was shortened by 2 bases and J by 2 bases, with 7 bases between the two germline ends. CDR3 sequence: CASSYEDAYEQYF. The CDR3 bases are TGTGCCAGCAGTTACGAGGACGCCTACGAGCAGTACTTC.

A few counts support this clonotype. The chain recombines TRBV18 with TRBJ2-7; D ambiguous. In germline, CDR1 is KGHSH, CDR2 LQKENI. The CDR3 runs 13 residues. V was shortened by 0 bases and J by 4 bases, with 7 bases between the two germline ends. CDR3 loop: CASSPPAEYEQYF. The CDR3 DNA is TGTGCCAGCTCACCACCGGCGGAGTACGAGCAGTACTTC.

This clonotype was detected many times. The genes are TRBV7-2 and TRBJ2-5; the match to TRBD1 covers 7 bases. V was pared by 5 bases and J by 3 bases, with 6 bases of the junction left unmatched. The CDR3 has 14 amino acids. From germline, CDR1 is SGHTA and CDR2 FQGNSA. Here the CDR3 DNA reads TGTGCCAGCAGCACCCAGACAGGGAAAGAGACCCAGTACTTC. Translating it yields CASSTQTGKETQYF.

This sequence joins TRBV4-3 and TRBJ2-7, with a possible D match to TRBD1 (5 bases). The germline V gene encodes CDR1 LGHNA and CDR2 YSLEER. The CDR3 has 15 amino acids. V was cut by 0 bases and J by 2 bases, with 11 bases left in between. CDR3 nucleotides: TGCGCCAGCAGCCAAGATGAACAGGCGGCCTACGAGCAGTACTTC. Translation: CASSQDEQAAYEQYF.

The chain is built from TRBV9 and TRBJ2-7; D might be TRBD1 or TRBD2, each matching 5 bases. This CDR3 is 13 amino acids long. Trimming cost V 4 bases and J 7 bases, with 15 bases left between them. Germline-derived CDR1 and CDR2 are SGDLS and YYNGEE. The CDR3 reads CASSRDLLGEQYF. In DNA form, the CDR3 reads TGTGCCAGCAGCCGGGACCTCCTGGGTGAGCAGTACTTC.

There are many counts of this clonotype. The rearrangement links TRBV20-1 to TRBJ1-3; the D gene is possibly TRBD1 (5 bases). Trimming pared 3 bases from V and 0 bases from J, leaving 18 bases between. CDR3 length: 17 amino acids. Germline V CDR1 and CDR2: DFQATT, SNEGSKA (reference sequence). CDR3 region: CSASLPPGFSSGNTIYF. The CDR3, as DNA: TGCAGTGCTAGCTTGCCCCCAGGGTTTAGCTCTGGAAACACCATATATTTT.

This sequence joins TRBV28 and TRBJ2-7; the match to TRBD2 covers 9 bases. The V segment lost 5 bases and the J segment 4 bases; nucleotides outside the gene matches: 12. CDR3 length: 16 residues. In germline, CDR1 is MDHEN, CDR2 SYDVKM. CDR3 in DNA: TGTGCCAGCAGTCAAATAACTAGCGGGCTAATTTACGAGCAGTACTTC. Amino acid sequence: CASSQITSGLIYEQYF. Drawing the rest from reference TRBV28 and TRBJ2-7, the complete variable domain is DVKVTQSSRYLVKRTGEKVFLECVQDMDHENMFWYRQDPGLGLRLIYFSYDVKMKEKGDIPEGYSVSREKKERFSLILESASTNQTSMYLCASSQITSGLIYEQYFGPGTRLTVT.

V is TRBV5-1 and J is TRBJ1-5; D call uncertain. Germline CDR1 and CDR2: SGHRS and YFSETQ. The CDR3 consists of 13 residues. Trimming cost V 1 base and J 5 bases, with 7 bases left between them. For the CDR3, the DNA is TGCGCCAGCAGCTTGATGGCGGATCAGCCCCAGCATTTT. Protein sequence: CASSLMADQPQHF.

The V gene is TRBV2, the J gene TRBJ1-5; D not certain. Trimming took off 8 bases at V and 3 bases at J, with 11 bases between the two ends. Germline CDR1 is SNHLY and CDR2 is FYNNEI. The CDR3 consists of 13 residues. CDR3 in DNA: TGTGCCAGCGATGGAGGAATCAATCAGCCCCAGCATTTT. This encodes CASDGGINQPQHF.

This clonotype was counted at least ten times. This rearrangement joins TRBV18 to TRBJ1-5; perhaps TRBD1 as D (6 bases). This CDR3 region has 16 residues. Per germline, CDR1 KGHSH and CDR2 LQKENI. V shed 6 bases and J shed 0 bases, with 15 bases lying between them. The CDR3 protein is CASSREQGNSNQPQHF. CDR3 DNA: TGTGCCAGCTCTCGCGAACAGGGAAATAGCAATCAGCCCCAGCATTTT. The complete variable domain, with remaining parts taken from reference TRBV18 and TRBJ1-5, reads NAGVMQNPRHLVRRRGQEARLRCSPMKGHSHVYWYRQLPEEGLKFMVYLQKENIIDESGMPKERFSAEFPKEGPSILRIQQVVRGDSAAYFCASSREQGNSNQPQHFGDGTRLSIL.

The sample holds many counts of this clonotype. V is TRBV28 and J is TRBJ1-1, with D perhaps matching TRBD1 (5 bases). The V gene lost 6 bases and the J gene lost 7 bases, with 15 bases spanning the gap. The CDR3 runs 13 residues. CDR1 MDHEN and CDR2 SYDVKM come from the germline V gene. The CDR3 protein is CASRMTEWGEAFF. DNA of the CDR3: TGTGCCAGCAGGATGACAGAATGGGGTGAAGCTTTCTTT.

This clonotype has a handful of counts. The chain has TRBV5-4 and TRBJ1-1; 7 bases line up with TRBD1. Germline values: CDR1 SGHNT, CDR2 YYREEE (reference sequence). Germline trimming cut 3 bases from V and 4 bases from J; bases unmatched to any gene: 6. The CDR3 is made up of 14 amino acids. The CDR3 sequence is CASSSTGEATEAFF. The CDR3 nucleotides read TGTGCCAGCAGCTCCACAGGGGAGGCCACTGAAGCTTTCTTT.

This clonotype was picked up many times. The chain has TRBV27 and TRBJ2-5; TRBD1 might be the D (5 bases). CDR1 is MNHEY, CDR2 SMNVEV, per germline (reference sequence). The CDR3 is 13 amino acids. Trimming cost V 5 bases and J 4 bases, with 11 bases left between them. The CDR3 reads CASSPRTRETQYF. The DNA of the CDR3 is TGTGCCAGCAGTCCCCGGACACGAGAGACCCAGTACTTC.

The rearrangement links TRBV29-1 to TRBJ2-1; 8 nucleotides match TRBD2. Trimming took 3 bases from V and 9 from J; bases not matched to a gene: 4. Germline CDR1 is SQVTM and CDR2 is ANQGSEA. CDR3 length equals 12 residues. CDR3 nucleotide sequence: TGCAGCGTTGAGCGGGGGGTAGCTGAGCAGTTCTTC. Translation gives CSVERGVAEQFF.

This clonotype was detected only a few times. The V call is TRBV28, the J call TRBJ2-7, with 9 bases matching TRBD1. The CDR3 covers 14 residues. Trimming took 4 bases from V and 5 from J; bases not matched to a gene: 6. CDR1 and CDR2 (germline): MDHEN, SYDVKM. CDR3 sequence (DNA): TGTGCCAGCAGTTATACCGGGACAGGGAACGAGCAGTACTTC. Its translation: CASSYTGTGNEQYF.

This chain connects TRBV12-3 or TRBV12-4 to TRBJ2-1; TRBD1 is a possible D gene (5 bases). This CDR3 is 14 amino acids long. The germline V and J ends were trimmed by 3 bases and 9 bases, with 15 bases remaining between them. CDR3 residues: CASSFRASRREQFF. The CDR3 DNA reads as TGTGCCAGCAGTTTCAGGGCGTCGCGGCGTGAGCAGTTCTTC.

This clonotype was seen a handful of times. CDR3 DNA: TGTGCCAGCAGCTTCTGGAAGCTTTTGGGTCCAGATACGCAGTATTTT. It specifies CASSFWKLLGPDTQYF. This rearrangement joins TRBV11-2 to TRBJ2-3; no clear D. Trimming took 3 bases from V and 4 from J, leaving 17 bases between them. The length of the CDR3 is 16 residues. In germline, CDR1 is SGHAT, CDR2 FQNNGV.

The sample holds a few counts of this clonotype. In nucleotides, the CDR3 is TGTGCCAGTAATGTCCCGGGACAGGGTAAGAACACTGAAGCTTTCTTT. The encoded protein is CASNVPGQGKNTEAFF. The rearrangement joins TRBV19 to TRBJ1-1, with TRBD1 identical over 9 bases. Per the germline V gene, CDR1 is LNHDA and CDR2 is SQIVND (reference sequence). CDR3 length: 16 amino acids. V was pared by 7 bases and J by 1 base, with 10 bases of the junction left unmatched. Supplemented by reference TRBV19 and TRBJ1-1, the full variable domain reads DGGITQSPKYLFRKEGQNVTLSCEQNLNHDAMYWYRQDPGQGLRLIYYSQIVNDFQKGDIAEGYSVSREKKESFPLTVTSAQKNPTAFYLCASNVPGQGKNTEAFFGQGTRLTVV.

This clonotype was detected ten times or more. Germline and junction disagree at one end, which may indicate a read error. The chain is built from TRBV28 and TRBJ1-4; D call uncertain. Germline values: CDR1 MDHEN, CDR2 SYDVKM. CDR3 length: 10 amino acids. The CDR3 is CASSGPRVLF. The DNA for the CDR3 is TGTGCCAGCAGTGGCCCCCGAGTCCTTTTT.

This clonotype was seen only a few times. This chain connects TRBV10-3 to TRBJ1-5; D remains unclear. Per germline, CDR1 ENHRY and CDR2 SYGVKD. V was shortened by 11 bases and J by 2 bases, with 13 bases between the two germline ends. There are 13 residues in the CDR3. The CDR3 spells CAARGSGNQPQHF. CDR3 sequence (DNA): TGTGCCGCCCGGGGTTCTGGCAATCAGCCCCAGCATTTT.

The chain couples TRBV7-2 to TRBJ1-5; weak D call: TRBD1 (6 bases). Germline CDR1 reads SGHTA; CDR2 reads FQGNSA. Trimming shortened V by 1 base and J by 11 bases, and 9 bases separated the two germline ends. There are 12 residues in the CDR3. CDR3 residues: CASSLEGGTQHF. The CDR3 region has the DNA TGTGCCAGCAGCTTAGAAGGGGGGACCCAGCATTTT. The variable domain in full, with the rest retrieved from reference TRBV7-2 and TRBJ1-5, is GAGVSQSPSNKVTEKGKDVELRCDPISGHTALYWYRQSLGQGLEFLIYFQGNSAPDKSGLPSDRFSAERTGGSVSTLTIQRTQQEDSAVYLCASSLEGGTQHFGDGTRLSIL.

This clonotype was detected many times. The gene calls are TRBV28 and TRBJ1-2; D remains ambiguous. Germline CDR1 is MDHEN and CDR2 is SYDVKM. The CDR3 consists of 13 residues. Trimming left V 4 bases short and J 4 bases short, with 10 bases between. The CDR3 loop is CASSSLGGYGYTF. In nucleotides, the CDR3 is TGTGCCAGCAGTTCCCTTGGAGGCTATGGCTACACCTTC.

This rearrangement joins TRBV4-3 to TRBJ1-2; D unresolved. The CDR3 sequence is 12 residues long. The V gene lost 0 bases and the J gene lost 4 bases, with 3 bases spanning the gap. Germline CDR1 reads LGHNA; CDR2 reads YSLEER. CDR3 coding DNA: TGCGCCAGCAGCCAAGATGGCTATGGCTACACCTTC. Protein: CASSQDGYGYTF.

The sample holds a few counts of this clonotype. V gene TRBV7-8 combines with J gene TRBJ1-5; D gene uncertain. CDR3 length: 16 residues. With 1 base removed from V and 5 bases from J, the gap between germline ends came to 15 bases. CDR1 is SGHVS and CDR2 is FQNEAQ in the germline V gene. CDR3 coding DNA: TGTGCCAGCAGCTTAGGTCCGTCGGGAGCGGATCAGCCCCAGCATTTT. Protein sequence: CASSLGPSGADQPQHF.

J is TRBJ2-1 and V is TRBV5-1; TRBD1 agrees at 7 bases. CDR1 and CDR2 from the germline V gene are SGHRS and YFSETQ. The V segment lost 3 bases and the J segment 6 bases; nucleotides outside the gene matches: 9. The CDR3 runs 15 residues. The CDR3 reads CASSSPQTGTNEQFF. DNA of the CDR3: TGCGCCAGCAGCTCGCCTCAGACAGGGACCAATGAGCAGTTCTTC.